This T cell receptor (beta chain) was sequenced for a study of T cell repertoires in cytomegalovirus infection. Germline values: CDR1 SGHTA, CDR2 FQGNSA. Trimming pared 5 bases from V and 6 bases from J, leaving 20 bases between. This CDR3 contains 15 residues. From the reads, TCRdb called clonotypes with MiXCR, one entry per CDR3 protein. Here the sample spans hundreds of thousands of distinct CDR3 sequences, around 6.6% being singletons. Overall study results and limits: Based on cumulative public TCR beta family frequency, carriers of CMV plus the relevant HLA were identified.

This clonotype was seen ten or more times. Its antigen is undetermined. This clonotype was obtained from a human donor in good health (CMV status not recorded). Some clones in this sample may be carry-over from other donors' samples. This chain links TRBV7-2 with TRBJ2-7; D is ambiguous. The sequenced sample consisted of PBMCs. The CDR3 here is CASSPRGTMATEQYF. In nucleotides, the CDR3 is TGTGCCAGCAGCCCAAGAGGCACCATGGCTACCGAGCAGTACTTC. Combining the CDR3 with reference TRBV7-2 and TRBJ2-7 gives the whole variable domain GAGVSQSPSNKVTEKGKDVELRCDPISGHTALYWYRQSLGQGLEFLIYFQGNSAPDKSGLPSDRFSAERTGGSVSTLTIQRTQQEDSAVYLCASSPRGTMATEQYFGPGTRLTVT.